The present entry profiles one T cell receptor beta chain with its context. It lacks a known antigen. The record has no base qualities; no much larger clone is one base away. These data belong to a study of T cells in Graves' hyperthyroidism and ophthalmopathy (dated by TCRdb to between 2018 and 2021). In the study overall: Peripheral blood samples were taken at the time of initial diagnosis, prior to any treatment. To identify distinguishing TCR V-J signatures, a discovery cohort of around 100 patients was used, comprising some 45 with Graves' ophthalmopathy and some 57 with stable Graves' hyperthyroidism. Prospective prediction of ophthalmopathy was tested in an independent validation cohort consisting of roughly 19 hyperthyroidism patients and 15 or so patients who later progressed to ophthalmopathy. The approximately 100 discovery patients were divided at random into training and test sets in a 7:3 ratio. Thyroid tissue and blood T-cell repertoires from six Graves' hyperthyroidism patients were also compared in the study. Once sampling was done, hyperthyroidism patients were given methimazole at a starting dose of 30 mg daily, whereas ophthalmopathy patients were given high-dose intravenous methylprednisolone. According to the paper, TCR Vbeta CDR3 sequencing was carried out on 135 peripheral blood samples, which came from under 50 ophthalmopathy, roughly 75 hyperthyroidism and about 17 progressor patients.

Findings and caveats that apply to the study as a whole: Sample size was not statistically predetermined, and blinding of investigators to group allocation was not performed. During validation, the model predicted progression to ophthalmopathy a median of approximately 6.5 months ahead of onset, with just under 71% sensitivity and about 72% specificity. Most expanded thyroid clonotypes (frequency above 0.001) were also detected in blood, suggesting blood repertoires may reflect thyroid immune responses. In cross-validation, a model built on a 13 V-J signature told ophthalmopathy apart from stable hyperthyroidism with approximately 90% sensitivity and roughly 81% specificity, and in testing the same model reached 80%/75%.

Hyperthyroidism patients were newly diagnosed, had a disease duration of under 2 months, and were aged 18 to 65 years. The study excluded patients with uncontrolled infections, other autoimmune diseases, pregnancy or lactation. Clinical symptoms, serum thyroxine and TRAb, thyroid ultrasound, and orbital computed tomography formed the basis for the diagnoses. For progressor patients, blood was drawn at the first diagnosis of hyperthyroidism, before any ophthalmopathy symptoms had appeared. Ficoll-Paque density gradient centrifugation was used to isolate PBMCs from around 10 ml of fresh peripheral blood. Progressor patients were defined as those initially diagnosed with Graves' hyperthyroidism in whom ophthalmopathy developed during follow-up. Total RNA was extracted with Trizol reagent, and quality was checked on an Agilent 2100 Bioanalyzer. Including the terminal cysteine and phenylalanine, the CDR3 comprises 16 residues. Only the CDR3 region is kept as DNA, spanning 48 bases read in frame from base 1. In the germline V gene, CDR1 corresponds to SGHTA and CDR2 to FQGTGA. V loses 2 bases of germline sequence and J loses 5 bases, and the interval between the two ends is 18 bases.

TCR beta CDR3 regions were amplified from RNA transcripts. For the first round of RT-PCR on the TCR CDR3, the HTBI primer set was used together with the Qiagen OneStep RT-PCR kit. A second multiplex PCR round built the libraries, followed by size selection and purification. Libraries were sequenced paired-end with 100 bp reads on an Illumina HiSeq2000. As for the original processing: SOAPnuke was used to process the raw data, throwing out any read that contained adapters or uncalled bases, had a mean Phred below 15, or lacked an exact constant-primer or identifier match. COPE v1.2.5 was used to merge high-quality paired reads, and clonotypes were defined as unique nucleotide sequences. MiTCR v1.1 was used to align the clonotypes against IMGT TRBV, TRBD and TRBJ reference segments. The analysis included only V-J combinations with a frequency above 0.0001, which together covered over 98% of the repertoires. The TCS score was defined as the ratio of F50 (clonal expansion) to E x V (chaos), calculated using BLOSUM62-based TCRdist between CDR3 peptides within each V-J. Welch's t-statistics and random forest reduced around 520 V-J features to 10 to 15, which were used in a naive Bayes classifier (R e1071). In TCRdb, the public reads were trimmed at Q25 with fastp and aligned with MiXCR, with productive beta chains retained. For every CDR3 protein sequence, its rows merge into one entry that carries the most common genes and DNA. The V and J calls, along with clone size, are taken from TCRdb and not from the paper's own processing. In all, the sample holds 250,000 to 300,000 distinct CDR3 sequences, and about 14% of those were seen once. Of the sample, 10% to 15% is held by the ten largest clones.

This receptor was taken from a woman in her 40s with Graves' hyperthyroidism that later progressed to Graves' ophthalmopathy. The sequencing input was blood. Recombination connected TRBV7-3 to TRBJ2-5; tentative D gene TRBD2, with 5 bases matching. This receptor carries the CDR3 CASSLPGFLHGETQYF. In nucleotides, the sequence is TGTGCCAGCAGCTTACCGGGATTCTTACATGGGGAGACCCAGTACTTC.